This T cell receptor beta chain was observed in a study of blood T cell repertoires in COVID-19. The CDR3 covers 14 residues. Germline V CDR1 and CDR2: SGHRS, YFSETQ. V was clipped by 1 base and J by 0 bases, with 5 bases between them. This table comes from immunoSEQ multiplex PCR, and its TCRdb copy is limited to in-frame clones, with some not included. In the table there are about 140,000 clones, about three quarters of which are singletons. The gene calls are TRBV5-1 and TRBJ1-5; D gene unclear. The source is a woman older than 75 with active or convalescent COVID-19. The material sequenced was peripheral blood. CDR3 nucleotides: TGCGCCAGCAGCTTGCATCCTAGCAATCAGCCCCAGCATTTT. As protein: CASSLHPSNQPQHF.